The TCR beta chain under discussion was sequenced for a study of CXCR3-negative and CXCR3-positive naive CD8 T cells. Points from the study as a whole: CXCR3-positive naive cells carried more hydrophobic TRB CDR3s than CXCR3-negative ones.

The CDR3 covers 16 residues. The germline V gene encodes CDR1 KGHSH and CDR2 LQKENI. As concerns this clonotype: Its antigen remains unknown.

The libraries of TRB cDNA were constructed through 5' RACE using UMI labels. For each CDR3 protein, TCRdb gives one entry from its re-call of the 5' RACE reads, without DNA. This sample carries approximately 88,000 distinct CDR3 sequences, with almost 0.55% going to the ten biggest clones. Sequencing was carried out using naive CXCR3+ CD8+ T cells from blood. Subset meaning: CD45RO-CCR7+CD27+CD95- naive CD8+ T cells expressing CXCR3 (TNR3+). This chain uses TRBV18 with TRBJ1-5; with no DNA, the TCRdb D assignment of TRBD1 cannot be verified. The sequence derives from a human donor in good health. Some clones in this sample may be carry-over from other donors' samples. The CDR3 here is CASSPGEGNSNQPQHF.